This T cell receptor beta chain was captured in a study of identifying expanded T cells in peripheral blood. No infections or other immune events were documented during collection. Findings of the study overall: Technical replicates showed around 1.2 changed clones; about 2 weeks about 16; four weeks 19. Roughly 2-week clone count variance significantly increased as total template count grew.

The CDR3 covers 14 residues. The V gene's germline CDR1 is MGHDK and CDR2 SYGVNS. V was clipped by 5 bases and J by 0 bases, with 9 bases between them. Worth noting for this clone: Its specificity is unknown.

The repertoire was sequenced with immunoSEQ multiplex PCR; TCRdb's copy has only in-frame clones and lacks some. The sample carries some 72,000 clones, 85% to 90% recorded once. The TCR was taken from a person aged 18 to 75 in good health. This rearrangement joins TRBV25-1 to TRBJ2-3; D remains ambiguous. Sequenced material: blood. Here the CDR3 DNA reads TGTGCCAGCAGTTCGGCGACTAGCACAGATACGCAGTATTTT. This encodes CASSSATSTDTQYF. The variable domain in full, completed from reference TRBV25-1 and TRBJ2-3, reads EADIYQTPRYLVIGTGKKITLECSQTMGHDKMYWYQQDPGMELHLIHYSYGVNSTEKGDLSSESTVSRIRTEHFPLTLESARPSHTSQYLCASSSATSTDTQYFGPGTRLTVL.